This TCR beta chain was found in a study of blood T cell repertoires in COVID-19. About the study: Acute and convalescent COVID-19 samples came from the United States, Italy and Spain.

Germline V lookup: CDR1 MNHEY, CDR2 SVGEGT. Trimming cost V 6 bases and J 4 bases; bases outside gene matches: 9. The CDR3 has 14 residues. Seattle patients were enrolled while actively infected and followed longitudinally. Original handling: Researchers report that nucleated cell counts were estimated from reference gene primer amplification. Assay: immunoSEQ multiplex PCR; the TCRdb copy retains only in-frame clones and omits some. The DNA was the basis for D and trimming; V, J and clone size are from that table. The sample consists of 85,000 to 100,000 clones, around nine tenths of them appearing once.

The rearrangement uses TRBV6-2 or TRBV6-3 and TRBJ2-7; 7 bases match TRBD1. The specimen sequenced was peripheral blood. The receptor was derived from a man aged 50 to 60 with COVID-19, enrolled during active disease. CDR3 in amino acids: CASSTGQEIYEQYF. The CDR3 DNA sequence: TGTGCCAGCAGCACCGGACAGGAGATTTACGAGCAGTACTTC.